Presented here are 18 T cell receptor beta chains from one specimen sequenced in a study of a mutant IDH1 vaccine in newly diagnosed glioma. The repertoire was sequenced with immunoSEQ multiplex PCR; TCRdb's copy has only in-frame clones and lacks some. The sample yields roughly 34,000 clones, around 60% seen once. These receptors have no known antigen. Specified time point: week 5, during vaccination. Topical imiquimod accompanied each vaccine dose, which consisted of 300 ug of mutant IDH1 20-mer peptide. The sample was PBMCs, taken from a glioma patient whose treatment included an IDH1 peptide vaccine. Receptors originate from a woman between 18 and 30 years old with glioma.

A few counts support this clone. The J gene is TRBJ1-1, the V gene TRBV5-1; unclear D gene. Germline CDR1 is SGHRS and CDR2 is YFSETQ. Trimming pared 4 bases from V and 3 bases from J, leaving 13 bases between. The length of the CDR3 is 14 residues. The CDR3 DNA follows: TGCGCCAGCAGCCCCCTTCAGTCGTACACTGAAGCTTTCTTT. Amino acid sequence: CASSPLQSYTEAFF.

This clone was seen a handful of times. CDR3 loop: CASSLVPVDTPWGTEAFF. The CDR3 region has the DNA TGCGCCAGCAGCTTGGTCCCGGTAGACACCCCATGGGGCACTGAAGCTTTCTTT. The chain carries TRBV5-1 and TRBJ1-1; D uncertain. The CDR3 has 18 residues. Germline CDR1 is SGHRS and CDR2 is YFSETQ. The V gene lost 0 bases and the J gene lost 4 bases, with 22 bases spanning the gap. Together with reference TRBV5-1 and TRBJ1-1, the CDR3 gives the full variable domain: KAGVTQTPRYLIKTRGQQVTLSCSPISGHRSVSWYQQTPGQGLQFLFEYFSETQRNKGNFPGRFSGRQFSNSRSEMNVSTLELGDSALYLCASSLVPVDTPWGTEAFFGQGTRLTVV.

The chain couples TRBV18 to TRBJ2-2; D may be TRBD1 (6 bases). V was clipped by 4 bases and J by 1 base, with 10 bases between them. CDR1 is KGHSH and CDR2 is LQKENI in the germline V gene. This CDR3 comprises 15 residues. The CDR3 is CASSRATGNTGELFF. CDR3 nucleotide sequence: TGTGCCAGCTCACGCGCGACAGGGAACACCGGGGAGCTGTTTTTT.

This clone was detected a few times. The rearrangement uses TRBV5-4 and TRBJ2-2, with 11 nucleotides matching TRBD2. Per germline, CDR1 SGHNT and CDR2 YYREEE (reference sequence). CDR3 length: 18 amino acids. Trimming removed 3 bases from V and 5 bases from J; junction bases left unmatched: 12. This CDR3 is CASSSPWLAGGGTGELFF. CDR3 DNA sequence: TGTGCCAGCAGCTCCCCCTGGCTAGCGGGAGGCGGTACCGGGGAGCTGTTTTTT.

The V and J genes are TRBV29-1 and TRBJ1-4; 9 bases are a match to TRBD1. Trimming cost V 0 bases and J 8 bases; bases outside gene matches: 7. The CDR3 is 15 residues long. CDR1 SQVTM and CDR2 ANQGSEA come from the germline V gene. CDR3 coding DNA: TGCAGCGTTGAAGAACAGGACAGGGGAAAAGAAAAACTGTTTTTT. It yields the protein CSVEEQDRGKEKLFF. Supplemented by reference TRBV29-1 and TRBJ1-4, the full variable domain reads SAVISQKPSRDICQRGTSLTIQCQVDSQVTMMFWYRQQPGQSLTLIATANQGSEATYESGFVIDKFPISRPNLTFSTLTVSNMSPEDSSIYLCSVEEQDRGKEKLFFGSGTQLSVL.

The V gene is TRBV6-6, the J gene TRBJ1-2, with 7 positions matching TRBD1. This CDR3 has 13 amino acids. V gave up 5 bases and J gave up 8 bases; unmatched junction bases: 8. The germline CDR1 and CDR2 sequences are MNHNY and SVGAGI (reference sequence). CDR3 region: CASSEGALRGYTF. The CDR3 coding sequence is TGTGCCAGCAGTGAGGGGGCGCTGAGAGGCTACACCTTC.

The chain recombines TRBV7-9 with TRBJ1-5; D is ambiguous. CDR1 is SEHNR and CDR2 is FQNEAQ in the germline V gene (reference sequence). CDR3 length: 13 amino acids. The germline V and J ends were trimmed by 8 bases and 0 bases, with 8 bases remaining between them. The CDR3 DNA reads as TGTGCCAGCCCCCCCAATAGCAATCAGCCCCAGCATTTT. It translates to CASPPNSNQPQHF. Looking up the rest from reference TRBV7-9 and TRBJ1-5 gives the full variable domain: DTGVSQNPRHKITKRGQNVTFRCDPISEHNRLYWYRQTLGQGPEFLTYFQNEAQLEKSRLLSDRFSAERPKGSFSTLEIQRTEQGDSAMYLCASPPNSNQPQHFGDGTRLSIL.

The CDR3, as DNA: TGTGCCAGCAGTGAGCCATCCATGAACACTGAAGCTTTCTTT. Translating gives CASSEPSMNTEAFF. The chain combines TRBV25-1 with TRBJ1-1; D is unresolved. The V end was cut by 3 bases, the J end by 0 bases, with 8 bases between. This CDR3 region has 14 residues. Per the germline V gene, CDR1 is MGHDK and CDR2 is SYGVNS. The entire variable domain, with the rest obtained from reference TRBV25-1 and TRBJ1-1, is as follows: EADIYQTPRYLVIGTGKKITLECSQTMGHDKMYWYQQDPGMELHLIHYSYGVNSTEKGDLSSESTVSRIRTEHFPLTLESARPSHTSQYLCASSEPSMNTEAFFGQGTRLTVV.

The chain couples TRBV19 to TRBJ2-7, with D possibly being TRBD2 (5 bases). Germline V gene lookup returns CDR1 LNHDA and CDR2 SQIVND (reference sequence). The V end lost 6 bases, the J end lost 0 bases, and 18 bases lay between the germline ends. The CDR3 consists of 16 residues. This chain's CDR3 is CASRERGAPRSYEQYF. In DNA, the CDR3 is TGTGCCAGTAGGGAACGGGGAGCCCCTCGCTCCTACGAGCAGTACTTC.

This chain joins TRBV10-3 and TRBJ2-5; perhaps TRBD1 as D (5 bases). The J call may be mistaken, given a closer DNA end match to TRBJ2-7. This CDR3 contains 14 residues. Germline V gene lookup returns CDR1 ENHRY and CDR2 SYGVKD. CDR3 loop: CAISDLGDSYEQYF. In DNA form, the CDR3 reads TGTGCCATCAGTGATTTAGGGGACTCCTACGAGCAGTACTTC.

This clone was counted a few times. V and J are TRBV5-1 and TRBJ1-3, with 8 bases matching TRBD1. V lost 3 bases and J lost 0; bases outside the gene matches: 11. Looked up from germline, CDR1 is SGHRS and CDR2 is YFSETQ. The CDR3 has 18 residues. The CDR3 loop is CASSSGQGVPLSGNTIYF. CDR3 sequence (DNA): TGCGCCAGCAGCTCTGGACAGGGAGTCCCTCTCTCTGGAAACACCATATATTTT.

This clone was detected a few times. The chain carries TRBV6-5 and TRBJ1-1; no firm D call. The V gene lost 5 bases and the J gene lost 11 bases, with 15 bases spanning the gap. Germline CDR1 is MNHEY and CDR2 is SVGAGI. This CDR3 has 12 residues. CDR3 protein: CASSAEVEPAFF. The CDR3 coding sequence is TGTGCCAGCAGTGCCGAAGTTGAGCCGGCTTTCTTT.

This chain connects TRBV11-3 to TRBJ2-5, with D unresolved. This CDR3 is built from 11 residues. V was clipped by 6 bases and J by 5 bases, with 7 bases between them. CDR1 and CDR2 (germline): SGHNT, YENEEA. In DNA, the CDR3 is TGTGCCAGCAGTATCGCGGAGACCCAGTACTTC. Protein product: CASSIAETQYF.

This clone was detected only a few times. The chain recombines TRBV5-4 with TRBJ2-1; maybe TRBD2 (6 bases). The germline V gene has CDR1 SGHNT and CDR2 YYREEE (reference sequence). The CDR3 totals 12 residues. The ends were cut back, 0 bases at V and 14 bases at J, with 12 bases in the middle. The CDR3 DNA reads TGTGCCAGCAGCTTGGACCGGTGGGAGGAGTTCTTC. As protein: CASSLDRWEEFF.

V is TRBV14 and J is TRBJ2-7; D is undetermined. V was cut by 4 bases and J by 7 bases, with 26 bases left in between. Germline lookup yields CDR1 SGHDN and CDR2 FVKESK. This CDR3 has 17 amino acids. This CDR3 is CASSLASSVASSSEQYF. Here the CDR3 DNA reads TGTGCCAGCAGCCTTGCCTCCAGTGTAGCCTCATCTTCGGAGCAGTACTTC.

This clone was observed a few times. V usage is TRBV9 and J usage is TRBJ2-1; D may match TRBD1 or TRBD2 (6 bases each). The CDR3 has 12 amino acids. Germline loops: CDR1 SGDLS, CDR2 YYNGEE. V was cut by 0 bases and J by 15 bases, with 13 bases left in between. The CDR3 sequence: CASSVDWGALFF. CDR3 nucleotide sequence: TGTGCCAGCAGCGTAGACTGGGGGGCCTTGTTCTTC.

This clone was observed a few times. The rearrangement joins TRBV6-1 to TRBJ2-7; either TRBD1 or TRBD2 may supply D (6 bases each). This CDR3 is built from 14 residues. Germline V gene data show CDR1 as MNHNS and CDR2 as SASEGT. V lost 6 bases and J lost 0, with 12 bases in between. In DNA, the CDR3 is TGTGCCAGCAGAGTAGGGGGGATCTCCTACGAGCAGTACTTC. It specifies CASRVGGISYEQYF.

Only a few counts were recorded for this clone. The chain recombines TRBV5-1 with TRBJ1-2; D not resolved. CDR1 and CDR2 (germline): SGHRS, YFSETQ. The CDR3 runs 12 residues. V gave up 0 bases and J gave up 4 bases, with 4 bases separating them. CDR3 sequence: CASSLEGYGYTF. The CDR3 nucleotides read TGCGCCAGCAGCTTGGAAGGCTATGGCTACACCTTC.